Listed below are T cell receptor beta chains from one sample, sequenced in a study of T-cell reconstitution after alpha-beta-depleted transplantation in children. MiXCR, run by TCRdb on the PCR reads, gives a single entry per CDR3 protein. The data contain about 120,000 distinct CDR3 sequences, about a tenth of them seen just once; the ten biggest clones take up about 34%. The sequenced sample was PBMCs, obtained before TCRalphabeta/CD19-depleted stem cell transplant. These receptors were obtained from a boy aged 2 to 10 with acute lymphoblastic leukemia, due to receive a stem cell transplant. Both conserved end residues are part of each CDR3. The order of the fields is clone size, J gene, V gene, D gene, CDR3 DNA, CDR3 protein. D genes are given only for firm matches. Not every row has a clone size; where given, it reads once, few, many or a size class.

clone size: NA; J gene: TRBJ2-2; V gene: TRBV6-2/TRBV6-3; D gene: NA; CDR3 DNA: TGTGCCACCCAAAGTGGGGGCGAGACCGGGGAGCTGTTTTTT; CDR3 protein: CATQSGGETGELFF
clone size: many; J gene: TRBJ2-1; V gene: TRBV20-1; D gene: NA; CDR3 DNA: TGCAGTGCTCCTCATCGTCTGTACCGCTACAATGAGCAGTTCTTC; CDR3 protein: CSAPHRLYRYNEQFF
clone size: NA; J gene: TRBJ2-1; V gene: TRBV5-8; D gene: NA; CDR3 DNA: TGTGCCAGCAGCTTGGCCCAGGTCCCTGAGCAGTTCTTC; CDR3 protein: CASSLAQVPEQFF
clone size: NA; J gene: TRBJ2-1; V gene: TRBV28; D gene: NA; CDR3 DNA: TGTGCCAGCAGTTGGTTAGGGGACAATGAGCAGTTCTTC; CDR3 protein: CASSWLGDNEQFF
clone size: NA; J gene: TRBJ2-1; V gene: TRBV5-1; D gene: NA; CDR3 DNA: TGCGCCAGCAGCAAGGGACCTTCCTACAATGAGCAGTTCTTC; CDR3 protein: CASSKGPSYNEQFF
clone size: NA; J gene: TRBJ2-1; V gene: TRBV5-1; D gene: TRBD2; CDR3 DNA: TGCGCCAGCAGCGGGACTAGCGGGAGTTTAAATGAGCAGTTCTTC; CDR3 protein: CASSGTSGSLNEQFF
clone size: few; J gene: TRBJ1-1; V gene: TRBV20-1; D gene: TRBD1; CDR3 DNA: TGCAGTGCCGGGACAGGGAGCACTGAAGCTTTCTTT; CDR3 protein: CSAGTGSTEAFF
clone size: few; J gene: TRBJ2-7; V gene: TRBV4-1; D gene: NA; CDR3 DNA: TGCGCCAGCAGCCAAGGAGGACTATCGGGTGGCTACGAGCAGTACTTC; CDR3 protein: CASSQGGLSGGYEQYF
clone size: many; J gene: TRBJ2-7; V gene: TRBV12-3/TRBV12-4; D gene: TRBD2; CDR3 DNA: TGTGCCAGCAGTACTAGCGGTCCGTCCTACGAGCAGTACTTC; CDR3 protein: CASSTSGPSYEQYF
clone size: NA; J gene: TRBJ2-3; V gene: TRBV5-1; D gene: TRBD1; CDR3 DNA: TGCGCCAGCAGCTGGGGGACAGGGGGCCCAGATACGCAGTATTTT; CDR3 protein: CASSWGTGGPDTQYF
clone size: once; J gene: TRBJ2-1; V gene: TRBV9; D gene: NA; CDR3 DNA: TGTGCCAGCAGCGTGGGGGCTGAGCAGTTCTTC; CDR3 protein: CASSVGAEQFF
clone size: NA; J gene: TRBJ2-1; V gene: TRBV20-1; D gene: TRBD2; CDR3 DNA: TGCAGTGCTAACCCCCTAGCGGGCTCCTACAATGAGCAGTTCTTC; CDR3 protein: CSANPLAGSYNEQFF
clone size: many; J gene: TRBJ2-5; V gene: TRBV6-5; D gene: TRBD1; CDR3 DNA: TGTGCCAGCAGTTACGGGACAGGGAGCCAAGAGACCCAGTACTTC; CDR3 protein: CASSYGTGSQETQYF
clone size: NA; J gene: TRBJ2-5; V gene: TRBV9; D gene: NA; CDR3 DNA: TGTGCCAGCAGCGCACACGACGATGAGACCCAGTACTTC; CDR3 protein: CASSAHDDETQYF
clone size: NA; J gene: TRBJ2-3; V gene: TRBV15; D gene: TRBD2; CDR3 DNA: TGTGCCACCAGCAGCGGGGTGACTAGCGGGAGTAGCACAGATACGCAGTATTTT; CDR3 protein: CATSSGVTSGSSTDTQYF
clone size: few; J gene: TRBJ2-1; V gene: TRBV11-2; D gene: TRBD2; CDR3 DNA: TGTGCCAGCAGCTCTCGCGGGAGAAGCTACAATGAGCAGTTCTTC; CDR3 protein: CASSSRGRSYNEQFF
clone size: NA; J gene: TRBJ2-2; V gene: TRBV20-1; D gene: TRBD2; CDR3 DNA: TGCAGTGCTACCAAAGCGACTAGCGGGACCTCGGGGACCGGGGAGCTGTTTTTT; CDR3 protein: CSATKATSGTSGTGELFF
clone size: few; J gene: TRBJ1-5; V gene: TRBV20-1; D gene: TRBD1; CDR3 DNA: TGCAGTGCTGGGACAGGGAGGGGTTATAGCAATCAGCCCCAGCATTTT; CDR3 protein: CSAGTGRGYSNQPQHF
clone size: many; J gene: TRBJ2-5; V gene: TRBV20-1; D gene: TRBD1; CDR3 DNA: TGCAGTGCACCCCGGACAGGCCAAGAGACCCAGTACTTC; CDR3 protein: CSAPRTGQETQYF
clone size: NA; J gene: TRBJ2-2; V gene: TRBV4-1; D gene: TRBD1; CDR3 DNA: TGCGCCAGCAGCCAACAAGGACAGGGAGTTTCCGGGGAGCTGTTTTTT; CDR3 protein: CASSQQGQGVSGELFF
clone size: NA; J gene: TRBJ2-3; V gene: TRBV20-1; D gene: TRBD2; CDR3 DNA: TGCAGTGCTAGAGTACCCGTAGCGGGAGTCTTGTGGGATACGCAGTATTTT; CDR3 protein: CSARVPVAGVLWDTQYF
clone size: many; J gene: TRBJ2-2; V gene: TRBV3-1; D gene: NA; CDR3 DNA: TGTGCCAGCAGCCAAGCGATTGCGCCGGCCGGGGAGCTGTTTTTT; CDR3 protein: CASSQAIAPAGELFF
clone size: many; J gene: TRBJ2-3; V gene: TRBV13; D gene: NA; CDR3 DNA: TGTGCCAGCAGCCGCACGACAGATACGCAGTATTTT; CDR3 protein: CASSRTTDTQYF